The 6 T cell receptor beta chains reported below all come from one sample, sequenced in a study of T cells in Graves' hyperthyroidism and ophthalmopathy (dated by TCRdb to the late 2010s). The library was generated by multiplex PCR. The sequencer was an Illumina HiSeq 2000. The TCR beta CDR3 regions were amplified from the RNA transcripts. A first-round RT-PCR of the TCR CDR3 used the HTBI primer set with the Qiagen OneStep RT-PCR kit. The public reads were reanalyzed by TCRdb: fastp trimming at Q25, MiXCR alignment, in-frame beta chains only. For every CDR3 protein sequence, its rows merge into one entry that carries the most common genes and DNA. This sample has 640,000 or so distinct CDR3 sequences in its table, and roughly 15% of those were observed once. 3.5% to 4.5% of the sample comes from the top ten. What was sequenced was blood. Receptors originate from a middle-aged woman with Graves' ophthalmopathy.

This clonotype came up many times. The rearrangement uses TRBV28 and TRBJ2-5, with D uncertain. V was clipped by 3 bases and J by 2 bases, with 10 bases between them. The CDR3 runs 14 residues. Germline CDR1 reads MDHEN; CDR2 reads SYDVKM. CDR3 DNA sequence: TGTGCCAGCAGTTTTGACTCACGTCAAGAGACCCAGTACTTC. It codes for CASSFDSRQETQYF.

The rearrangement joins TRBV6-2 or TRBV6-3 to TRBJ2-7; 11 nucleotides agree with TRBD2. Germline CDR1 is MNHEY and CDR2 is SVGEGT. The CDR3 runs to 17 residues. The trim removed 3 bases at V and 2 bases at J, leaving 9 bases unmatched. CDR3 in DNA: TGTGCCAGCAGTTATGGTCTCGATAGCGGGAGGGCCTACGAGCAGTACTTC. Amino acids: CASSYGLDSGRAYEQYF.

The chain has TRBV19 and TRBJ1-2; D remains unclear. Germline lookup yields CDR1 LNHDA and CDR2 SQIVND (reference sequence). The V end was cut by 6 bases, the J end by 6 bases, with 17 bases between. The CDR3 is made up of 14 amino acids. The CDR3 is CASSPTRGSHGYTF. DNA of the CDR3: TGTGCCAGTAGCCCCACTAGAGGGTCCCATGGCTACACCTTC. Drawing the rest from reference TRBV19 and TRBJ1-2, the complete variable domain is DGGITQSPKYLFRKEGQNVTLSCEQNLNHDAMYWYRQDPGQGLRLIYYSQIVNDFQKGDIAEGYSVSREKKESFPLTVTSAQKNPTAFYLCASSPTRGSHGYTFGSGTRLTVV.

As for this clonotype: An end of the junction differs from the germline gene, which may be a read error. The chain carries TRBV20-1 and TRBJ1-2, with a tentative D call TRBD1 (6 bases). This CDR3 comprises 11 residues. Germline loops: CDR1 DFQATT, CDR2 SNEGSKA (reference sequence). The CDR3 DNA reads TGCAGTGCTCCCGGGGGCCCTGGCCACACCTTC. Translated, it gives CSAPGGPGHTF.

This sequence joins TRBV12-3 or TRBV12-4 and TRBJ1-5, with D possibly TRBD1 on 5 matching bases. V was shortened by 2 bases and J by 1 base, with 9 bases between the two germline ends. CDR3 length equals 15 residues. The CDR3 sequence: CASSLSRDSNQPQHF. The CDR3 coding sequence is TGTGCCAGCAGTTTATCCCGGGACAGCAATCAGCCCCAGCATTTT.

In its sample, this clonotype was seen many times. The chain carries TRBV7-2 and TRBJ2-2; TRBD2 aligns across 14 bases. This CDR3 is built from 19 residues. Germline V CDR1 and CDR2: SGHTA, FQGNSA. J gave up 4 bases and V 5 bases, and 12 bases lay outside the gene matches. The chain's CDR3 is CASSARVGLAGGVTGELFF. The CDR3 nucleotides read TGTGCCAGCAGCGCGAGAGTAGGACTAGCGGGAGGTGTCACCGGGGAGCTGTTTTTT.